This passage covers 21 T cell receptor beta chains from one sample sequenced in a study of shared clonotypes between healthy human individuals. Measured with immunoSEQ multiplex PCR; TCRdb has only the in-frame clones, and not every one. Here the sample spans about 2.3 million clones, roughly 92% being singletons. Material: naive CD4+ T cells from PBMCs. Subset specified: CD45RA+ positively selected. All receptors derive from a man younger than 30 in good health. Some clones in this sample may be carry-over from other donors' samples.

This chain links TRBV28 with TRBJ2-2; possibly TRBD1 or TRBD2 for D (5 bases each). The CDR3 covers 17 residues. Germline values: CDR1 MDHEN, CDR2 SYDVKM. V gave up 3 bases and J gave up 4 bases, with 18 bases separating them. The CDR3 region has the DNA TGTGCCAGCAGTTTTGAAAGGAACCGGGGCCTCACCGGGGAGCTGTTTTTT. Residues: CASSFERNRGLTGELFF.

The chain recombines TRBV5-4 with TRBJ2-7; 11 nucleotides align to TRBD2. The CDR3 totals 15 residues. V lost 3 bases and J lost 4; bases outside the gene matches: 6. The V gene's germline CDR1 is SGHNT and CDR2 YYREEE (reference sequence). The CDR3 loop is CASSSPLAGGYEQYF. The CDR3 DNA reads TGTGCCAGCAGCTCTCCCCTAGCGGGAGGTTACGAGCAGTACTTC.

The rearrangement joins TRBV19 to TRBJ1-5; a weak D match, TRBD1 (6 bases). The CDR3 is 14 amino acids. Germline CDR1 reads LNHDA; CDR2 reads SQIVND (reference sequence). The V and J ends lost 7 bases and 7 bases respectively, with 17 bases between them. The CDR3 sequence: CASIPQGPGQPQHF. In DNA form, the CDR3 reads TGTGCCAGTATTCCACAGGGTCCAGGCCAGCCCCAGCATTTT.

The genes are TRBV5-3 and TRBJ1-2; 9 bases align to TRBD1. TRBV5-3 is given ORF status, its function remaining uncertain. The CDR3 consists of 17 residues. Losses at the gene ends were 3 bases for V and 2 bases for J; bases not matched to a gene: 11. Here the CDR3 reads CARSSPGGGTGNYGYTF. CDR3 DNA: TGTGCCAGAAGCTCTCCGGGCGGTGGGACAGGGAACTATGGCTACACCTTC.

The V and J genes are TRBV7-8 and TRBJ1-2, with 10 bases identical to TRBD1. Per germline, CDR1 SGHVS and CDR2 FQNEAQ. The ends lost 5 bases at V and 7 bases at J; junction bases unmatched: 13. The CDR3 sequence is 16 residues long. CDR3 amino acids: CASSPNPGQGFGGYTF. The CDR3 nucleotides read TGTGCCAGCAGCCCGAATCCGGGACAGGGGTTCGGTGGCTACACCTTC.

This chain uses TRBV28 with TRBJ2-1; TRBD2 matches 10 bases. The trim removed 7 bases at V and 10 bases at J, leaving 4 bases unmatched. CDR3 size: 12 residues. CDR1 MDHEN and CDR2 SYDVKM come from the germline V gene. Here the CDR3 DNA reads TGTGCCAGCACTAGCGGGAGAGGCGAGCAGTTCTTC. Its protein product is CASTSGRGEQFF.

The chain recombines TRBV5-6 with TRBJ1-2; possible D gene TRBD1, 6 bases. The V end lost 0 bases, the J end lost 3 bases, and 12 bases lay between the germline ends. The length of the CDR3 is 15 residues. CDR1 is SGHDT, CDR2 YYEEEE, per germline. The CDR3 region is CASSLGPGEDYGYTF. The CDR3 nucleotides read TGTGCCAGCAGCTTGGGTCCAGGGGAGGACTATGGCTACACCTTC.

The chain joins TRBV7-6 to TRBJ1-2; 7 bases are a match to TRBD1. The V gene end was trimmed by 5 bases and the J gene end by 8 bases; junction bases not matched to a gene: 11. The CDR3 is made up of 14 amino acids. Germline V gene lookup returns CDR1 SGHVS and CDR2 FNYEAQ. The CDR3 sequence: CASSPQTGAGGYTF. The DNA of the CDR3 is TGTGCCAGCAGCCCTCAAACAGGGGCCGGCGGCTACACCTTC.

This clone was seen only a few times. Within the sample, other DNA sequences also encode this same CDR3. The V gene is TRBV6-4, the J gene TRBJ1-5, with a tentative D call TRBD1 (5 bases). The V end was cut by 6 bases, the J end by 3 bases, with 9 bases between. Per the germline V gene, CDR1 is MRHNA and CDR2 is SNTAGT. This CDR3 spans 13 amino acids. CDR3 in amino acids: CASSGGLNQPQHF. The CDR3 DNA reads TGTGCCAGCAGCGGGGGACTCAATCAGCCCCAGCATTTT.

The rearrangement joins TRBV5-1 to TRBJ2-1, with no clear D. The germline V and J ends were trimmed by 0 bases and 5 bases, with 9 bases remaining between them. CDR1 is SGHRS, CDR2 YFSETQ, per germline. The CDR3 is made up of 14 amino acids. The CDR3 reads CASSLAQRNNEQFF. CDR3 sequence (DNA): TGCGCCAGCAGCTTGGCCCAGAGAAACAATGAGCAGTTCTTC.

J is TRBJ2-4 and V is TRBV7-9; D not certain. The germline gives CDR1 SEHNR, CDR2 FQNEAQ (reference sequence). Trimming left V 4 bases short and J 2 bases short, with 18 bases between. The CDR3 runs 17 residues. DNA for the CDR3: TGTGCCAGCAGCTACGCATACCCGGAGAGGTCCAAAAACATTCAGTACTTC. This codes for CASSYAYPERSKNIQYF.

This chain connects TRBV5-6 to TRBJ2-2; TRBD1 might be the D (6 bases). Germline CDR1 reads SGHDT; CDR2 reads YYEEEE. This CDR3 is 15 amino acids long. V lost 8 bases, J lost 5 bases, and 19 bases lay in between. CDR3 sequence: CASRTGTRLTGELFF. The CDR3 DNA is TGTGCCAGTAGAACCGGGACAAGACTTACCGGGGAGCTGTTTTTT.

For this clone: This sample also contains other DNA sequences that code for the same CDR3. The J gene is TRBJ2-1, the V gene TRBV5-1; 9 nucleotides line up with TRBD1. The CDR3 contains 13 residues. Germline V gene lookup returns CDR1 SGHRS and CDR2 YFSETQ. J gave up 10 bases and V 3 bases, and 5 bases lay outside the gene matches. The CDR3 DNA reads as TGCGCCAGCAGCTCTACAGGGGGCGGCGAGCAGTTCTTC. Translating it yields CASSSTGGGEQFF. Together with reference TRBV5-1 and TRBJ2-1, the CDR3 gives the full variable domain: KAGVTQTPRYLIKTRGQQVTLSCSPISGHRSVSWYQQTPGQGLQFLFEYFSETQRNKGNFPGRFSGRQFSNSRSEMNVSTLELGDSALYLCASSSTGGGEQFFGPGTRLTVL.

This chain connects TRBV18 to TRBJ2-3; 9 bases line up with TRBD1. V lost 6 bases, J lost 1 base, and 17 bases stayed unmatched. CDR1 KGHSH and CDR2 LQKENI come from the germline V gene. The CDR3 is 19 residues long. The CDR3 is CASSFSGIPGQGRTDTQYF. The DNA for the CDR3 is TGTGCCAGCTCCTTTTCAGGGATACCGGGACAGGGACGCACAGATACGCAGTATTTT.

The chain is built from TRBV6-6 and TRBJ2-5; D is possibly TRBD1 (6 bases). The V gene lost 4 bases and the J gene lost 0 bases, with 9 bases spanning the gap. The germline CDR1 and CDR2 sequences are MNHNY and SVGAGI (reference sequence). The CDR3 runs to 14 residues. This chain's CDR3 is CASSSWTDQETQYF. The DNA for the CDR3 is TGTGCCAGCAGTTCCTGGACAGACCAAGAGACCCAGTACTTC.

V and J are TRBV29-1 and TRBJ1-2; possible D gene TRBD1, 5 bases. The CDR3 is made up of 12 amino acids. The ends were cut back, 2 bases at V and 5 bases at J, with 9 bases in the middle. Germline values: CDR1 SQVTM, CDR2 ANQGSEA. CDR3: CSVERGQYGYTF. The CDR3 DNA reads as TGCAGCGTTGAAAGGGGCCAGTATGGCTACACCTTC. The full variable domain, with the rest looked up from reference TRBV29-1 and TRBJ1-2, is SAVISQKPSRDICQRGTSLTIQCQVDSQVTMMFWYRQQPGQSLTLIATANQGSEATYESGFVIDKFPISRPNLTFSTLTVSNMSPEDSSIYLCSVERGQYGYTFGSGTRLTVV.

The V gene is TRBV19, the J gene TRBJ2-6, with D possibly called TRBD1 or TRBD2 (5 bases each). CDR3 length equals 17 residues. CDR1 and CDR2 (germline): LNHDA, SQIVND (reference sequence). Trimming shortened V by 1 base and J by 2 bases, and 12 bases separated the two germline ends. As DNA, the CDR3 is TGTGCCAGTAGTATAGCAGGGAGCAAAGCTGGGGCCAACGTCCTGACTTTC. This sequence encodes CASSIAGSKAGANVLTF.

The DNA for the CDR3 is TGTGCCAGCTCACCGACCGTCGGGAACACTGAAGCTTTCTTT. Translating it yields CASSPTVGNTEAFF. This chain links TRBV18 with TRBJ1-1, with D unclear. V dropped 3 bases and J dropped 1 base, with 9 bases sitting between them. This CDR3 is 14 amino acids long. Germline CDR1 reads KGHSH; CDR2 reads LQKENI.

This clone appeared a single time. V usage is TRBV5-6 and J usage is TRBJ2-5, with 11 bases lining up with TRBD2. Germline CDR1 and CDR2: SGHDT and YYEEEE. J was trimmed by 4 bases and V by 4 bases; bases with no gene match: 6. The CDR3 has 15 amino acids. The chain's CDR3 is CASSTLAGGGETQYF. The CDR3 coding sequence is TGTGCCAGCAGCACCTTAGCGGGAGGGGGAGAGACCCAGTACTTC.

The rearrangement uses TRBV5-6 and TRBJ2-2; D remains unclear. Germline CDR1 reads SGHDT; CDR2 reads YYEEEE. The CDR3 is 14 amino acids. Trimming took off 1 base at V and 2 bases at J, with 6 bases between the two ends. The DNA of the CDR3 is TGTGCCAGCAGCTTGAACCGAAACACCGGGGAGCTGTTTTTT. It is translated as CASSLNRNTGELFF.

As DNA, the CDR3 is TGCGCCAGCAGCTTGGCTAGCGGGATTATCTACGAGCAGTACTTC. This sequence encodes CASSLASGIIYEQYF. This rearrangement joins TRBV5-1 to TRBJ2-7; 9 nucleotides line up with TRBD2. Germline assignment: CDR1 SGHRS and CDR2 YFSETQ. The length of the CDR3 is 15 residues. V lost 0 bases and J lost 3; bases outside the gene matches: 4.